Below, 14 T cell receptor beta chains from the same sample are listed, as sequenced in a study of blood T cells in healthy people across ages. Using a J-beta primer mix together with a sample-barcoded 5' primer, a second PCR was run for roughly 6 to 12 cycles. TCRdb re-called the 5' RACE reads with MiXCR, one entry per CDR3 protein. The sample yields 870,000 or so distinct CDR3 sequences, roughly 26% seen once. The source material was blood. The receptors were sampled from a woman aged 80 or over in good health.

Ten or more counts support this clonotype. The rearrangement uses TRBV27 and TRBJ2-3, with unresolved D. CDR3 length: 16 amino acids. V was trimmed by 6 bases and J by 0 bases, leaving 16 bases between them. From germline, CDR1 is MNHEY and CDR2 SMNVEV (reference sequence). The CDR3 protein is CASSARALLSTDTQYF. The CDR3 DNA is TGTGCCAGCAGCGCTAGGGCGCTCCTTAGCACAGATACGCAGTATTTT.

This clonotype was recorded a few times. The chain is built from TRBV4-3 and TRBJ1-2, with D possibly matching TRBD1 (6 bases). CDR3 size: 13 residues. Germline CDR1 is LGHNA and CDR2 is YSLEER. The ends were cut back, 4 bases at V and 5 bases at J, with 11 bases in the middle. Here the CDR3 DNA reads TGCGCCAGCAGCCCAGGGGCTTCATATGGCTACACCTTC. It specifies CASSPGASYGYTF.

The table lists this clonotype with many counts. The chain recombines TRBV7-2 with TRBJ2-1, with D unclear. The ends were cut back, 1 base at V and 9 bases at J, with 7 bases in the middle. Germline V gives CDR1 SGHTA, CDR2 FQGNSA. This CDR3 contains 12 residues. The CDR3 here is CASSLDGGEQFF. Written as DNA, the CDR3 is TGTGCCAGCAGCTTAGATGGCGGTGAGCAGTTCTTC.

The V gene is TRBV7-8, the J gene TRBJ1-5; 12 bases agree with TRBD1. The germline gives CDR1 SGHVS, CDR2 FQNEAQ. Trimming took 1 base from V and 7 from J; bases not matched to a gene: 11. CDR3 length equals 18 residues. CDR3 DNA sequence: TGTGCCAGCAGCTTAGTGGGACAGGGGGCAAGTAGAGGCCAGCCCCAGCATTTT. Amino acid sequence: CASSLVGQGASRGQPQHF. Based on the CDR3 plus reference TRBV7-8 and TRBJ1-5, the full variable domain is GAGVSQSPRYKVAKRGQDVALRCDPISGHVSLFWYQQALGQGPEFLTYFQNEAQLDKSGLPSDRFFAERPEGSVSTLKIQRTQQEDSAVYLCASSLVGQGASRGQPQHFGDGTRLSIL.

The gene calls are TRBV10-3 and TRBJ1-1, with D tentatively TRBD1 (6 bases). CDR1 and CDR2 from the germline V gene are ENHRY and SYGVKD. The CDR3 is made up of 15 amino acids. Trimming stripped 4 bases from V and 4 bases from J, with 16 bases between. The CDR3 reads CAISGGRGLSTEAFF. The CDR3, as DNA: TGTGCCATCAGTGGGGGAAGGGGGTTGTCCACTGAAGCTTTCTTT.

V gene TRBV11-2 combines with J gene TRBJ2-3; TRBD2 might be the D (6 bases). From germline, CDR1 is SGHAT and CDR2 FQNNGV. Trimming took off 3 bases at V and 3 bases at J, with 10 bases between the two ends. The CDR3 covers 14 residues. CDR3: CASSLAGMTDTQYF. CDR3 nucleotides: TGTGCCAGCAGCTTGGCGGGAATGACAGATACGCAGTATTTT.

Many counts were recorded for this clonotype. V gene TRBV15 combines with J gene TRBJ2-7; D remains unclear. CDR1 is LNHNV, CDR2 YYDKDF, per germline (reference sequence). The CDR3 has 15 residues. Trimming stripped 3 bases from V and 4 bases from J, with 16 bases between. The CDR3 DNA is TGTGCCACCAGCAGCCCTAAGGGCAGTAGATACGAGCAGTACTTC. Amino acids: CATSSPKGSRYEQYF.

Many counts were recorded for this clonotype. J is TRBJ2-3 and V is TRBV7-9, with 13 nucleotides matching TRBD2. The CDR3 has 20 residues. The trim removed 5 bases at V and 2 bases at J, leaving 16 bases unmatched. Germline CDR1 and CDR2: SEHNR and FQNEAQ (reference sequence). The CDR3 loop reads CASSPDPGLAGYKNTDTQYF. The CDR3 bases are TGTGCCAGCAGCCCAGACCCGGGACTAGCGGGGTACAAAAACACAGATACGCAGTATTTT.

This clonotype has a count of ten or more. V is TRBV20-1 and J is TRBJ2-7, with D uncertain. Trimming took 5 bases from V and 0 from J, leaving 5 bases between them. This CDR3 contains 11 residues. Looked up from germline, CDR1 is DFQATT and CDR2 is SNEGSKA (reference sequence). The CDR3 spells CSAWSSYEQYF. DNA for the CDR3: TGCAGTGCTTGGAGCTCCTACGAGCAGTACTTC.

This clonotype was seen many times. This rearrangement joins TRBV6-5 to TRBJ2-4, with 9 bases that match TRBD1. The CDR3 consists of 13 residues. The germline gives CDR1 MNHEY, CDR2 SVGAGI. V trimming: 7 bases; J trimming: 8 bases; junction bases outside the gene matches: 6. CDR3 amino acids: CASKPQGADIQYF. The CDR3 DNA reads TGTGCCAGCAAGCCACAGGGGGCGGACATTCAGTACTTC.

This clonotype came up a few times. DNA of the CDR3: TGTGCCAGCAGAGCAGACAGGGCTGGAGAGACCCAGTACTTC. Protein sequence: CASRADRAGETQYF. The rearrangement joins TRBV2 to TRBJ2-5, with 7 bases fitting TRBD1. Germline CDR1 reads SNHLY; CDR2 reads FYNNEI. The J segment lost 4 bases and the V segment lost 6 bases, leaving 8 bases of the junction unmatched. The CDR3 is 14 residues long.

This clonotype turned up a few times. The J gene is TRBJ1-1, the V gene TRBV4-1, with no clear D. Germline CDR1 is MGHRA and CDR2 is YSYEKL. The V end lost 1 base, the J end lost 4 bases, and 7 bases lay between the germline ends. The CDR3 has 13 amino acids. The CDR3: CASSQGLSTEAFF. For the CDR3, the DNA is TGCGCCAGCAGCCAAGGGTTAAGCACTGAAGCTTTCTTT.

The CDR3: CAISETYSYEQYF. The DNA for the CDR3 is TGTGCCATCAGTGAAACTTACTCCTACGAGCAGTACTTC. The chain joins TRBV10-3 to TRBJ2-7; the D is unclear. Trimming left V 3 bases short and J 0 bases short, with 6 bases between. Germline V lookup: CDR1 ENHRY, CDR2 SYGVKD. The CDR3 runs 13 residues.

In regard to this clonotype: This may be a read error, as it is one base from a much larger clone. The J gene is TRBJ2-5, the V gene TRBV5-1, with 8 bases fitting TRBD2. The germline V gene has CDR1 SGHRS and CDR2 YFSETQ. The CDR3 runs to 16 residues. V trimming: 2 bases; J trimming: 2 bases; junction bases outside the gene matches: 8. CDR3 nucleotide sequence: TGCGCCAGCAGCTTTCCTGGCGGGGGGTCTCAAGAGACCCAGTACTTC. Its translation: CASSFPGGGSQETQYF.